This record concerns one T cell receptor beta chain sequence. Its antigen remains unknown. These data belong to a study of OX40 agonist ivuxolimab in advanced cancers. Study outcomes and limitations: Among the least clonally expanded were partial responders at 0.1-3.0 mg/kg.

Profiled with immunoSEQ multiplex PCR; TCRdb holds only in-frame clones, not every one. Seen here are roughly 60,000 clones, roughly 89% observed once, and the top ten hold roughly 4.4%. This material consisted of CD4+ or CD8+ T cells sorted from blood, taken in a trial of the OX40 agonist ivuxolimab. The source of this sequence is an adult with an advanced solid tumor such as melanoma, head and neck, liver or kidney cancer.

The CDR3 sequence is CAWRTGLGAFF. Written as DNA, the CDR3 is TGTGCCTGGAGGACCGGTCTCGGAGCTTTCTTT. V is TRBV30 and J is TRBJ1-1; D gene uncertain. Trimming took off 3 bases at V and 10 bases at J, with 12 bases between the two ends. Germline CDR1 reads GTSNPN; CDR2 reads SVGIG (reference sequence). The CDR3 loop spans 11 amino acids. The entire variable domain, with the rest obtained from reference TRBV30 and TRBJ1-1, is as follows: SQTIHQWPATLVQPVGSPLSLECTVEGTSNPNLYWYRQAAGRGLQLLFYSVGIGQISSEVPQNLSASRPQDRQFILSSKKLLLSDSGFYLCAWRTGLGAFFGQGTRLTVV.